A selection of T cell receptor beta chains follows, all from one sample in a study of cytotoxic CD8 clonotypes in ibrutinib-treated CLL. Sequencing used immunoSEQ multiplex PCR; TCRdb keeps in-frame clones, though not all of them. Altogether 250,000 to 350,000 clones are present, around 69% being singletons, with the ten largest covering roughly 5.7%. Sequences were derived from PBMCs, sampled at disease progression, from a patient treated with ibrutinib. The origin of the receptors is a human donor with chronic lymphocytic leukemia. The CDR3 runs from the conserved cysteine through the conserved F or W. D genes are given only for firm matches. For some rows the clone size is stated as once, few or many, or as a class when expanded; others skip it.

CASSPIAGGPHEQFF TGCGCCAGCAGCCCAATAGCGGGGGGGCCCCATGAGCAGTTCTTC TRBD2 TRBJ2-1 NA TRBV5-1
CASSLGLAGAEQYF TGTGCCAGCAGCTTAGGGCTAGCGGGAGCCGAGCAGTACTTC TRBD2 TRBJ2-7 once TRBV7-6
CASSLSYNRGIYGYTF TGTGCCAGCAGCTTAAGTTACAACAGGGGAATCTATGGCTACACCTTC TRBD1 TRBJ1-2 NA TRBV11-2
CASRTTPGQDTEAFF TGTGCCAGCAGAACAACGCCGGGACAAGACACTGAAGCTTTCTTT NA TRBJ1-1 NA TRBV6-1
CASSYLSTSGNYNEQFF TGCGCCAGCAGCTACTTAAGTACTAGCGGGAACTACAATGAGCAGTTCTTC TRBD2 TRBJ2-1 NA TRBV5-1
CAMRDDLGDYNEQFF TGTGCCATGCGAGACGATCTGGGAGATTACAATGAGCAGTTCTTC NA TRBJ2-1 NA TRBV10-3
CASGLASYQPQHF TGTGCTAGTGGTTTGGCCTCCTATCAGCCCCAGCATTTT NA TRBJ1-5 few TRBV12-5
CASSFRQGINEQFF TGCGCCAGCAGCTTCCGACAGGGGATCAATGAGCAGTTCTTC TRBD1 TRBJ2-1 NA TRBV4-1
CASSLDQDTQYF TGTGCCAGCAGCCTCGACCAAGATACGCAGTATTTT NA TRBJ2-3 NA TRBV9
CASSEYPETQYF TGTGCCAGCAGTGAATACCCTGAGACCCAGTACTTC NA TRBJ2-5 few TRBV25-1
CASSSEGYEQYF TGCGCCAGCAGCTCGGAAGGGTACGAGCAGTACTTC NA TRBJ2-7 NA TRBV5-1
CASSSGRLAGFYNEQFF TGTGCCAGCAGCTCCGGAAGACTAGCGGGATTCTACAATGAGCAGTTCTTC TRBD2 TRBJ2-1 NA TRBV7-8
CASSATAGTDTQYF TGTGCCAGCAGCGCCACAGCGGGCACAGATACGCAGTATTTT NA TRBJ2-3 NA TRBV9
CAISDPPRRVQETQYF TGTGCCATCAGTGACCCCCCCCGGCGGGTCCAAGAGACCCAGTACTTC NA TRBJ2-5 NA TRBV10-3
CASSHYNEQFF TGTGCCAGCAGCCATTACAATGAGCAGTTCTTC NA TRBJ2-1 few TRBV7-9
CSVEGLNTEAFF TGCAGCGTTGAGGGCTTGAACACTGAAGCTTTCTTT NA TRBJ1-1 NA TRBV29-1
CASSIGLVPYEQYF TGTGCCAGTAGTATCGGACTAGTTCCCTACGAGCAGTACTTC TRBD2 TRBJ2-7 NA TRBV19
CASSPNGATHYEQYF TGTGCCAGCAGCCCAAACGGGGCCACACACTACGAGCAGTACTTC NA TRBJ2-7 NA TRBV7-9
CASSGQWMNTEAFF TGTGCCAGCAGTGGACAGTGGATGAACACTGAAGCTTTCTTT NA TRBJ1-1 NA TRBV6-5
CASSVEGVDTQYF TGTGCCAGCAGCGTAGAGGGGGTAGATACGCAGTATTTT NA TRBJ2-3 few TRBV9
CASSSTDRPYGYTF TGTGCCAGCAGTTCGACAGACAGGCCCTATGGCTACACCTTC NA TRBJ1-2 NA TRBV27
CATSSTGLGTEAFF TGTGCCACCTCATCAACAGGGCTGGGCACTGAAGCTTTCTTT NA TRBJ1-1 NA TRBV10-3
CASSQGTGGRSYTF TGCGCCAGCAGCCAAGGGACAGGGGGTAGGAGCTACACCTTC TRBD1 TRBJ1-2 few TRBV4-1
CASSEWAGQPQHF TGCGCCAGCAGTGAGTGGGCAGGTCAGCCCCAGCATTTT NA TRBJ1-5 NA TRBV10-2